These 8 T cell receptor beta chains came from one sample sequenced in a study of blood T cells in healthy people across ages. The authors ran a second PCR of roughly 6 to 12 cycles using a sample-barcoded 5' primer and a J-beta primer mix. Each CDR3 protein is one row after TCRdb ran MiXCR on the 5' RACE reads. The sample has roughly 1.7 million distinct CDR3 sequences, around 35% seen once. The sequenced material came from blood. The receptors originated from a woman in her thirties in good health.

The V gene is TRBV6-6, the J gene TRBJ2-5; TRBD1 is a possible D gene (7 bases). The CDR3 spans 15 residues. V lost 5 bases to trimming and J lost 5 bases, with 18 bases between them. Germline V gene sequence: CDR1 MNHNY, CDR2 SVGAGI (reference sequence). The DNA for the CDR3 is TGTGCCAGCAGTCCCGACAGGGTTGGAGGGGAGACCCAGTACTTC. It codes for CASSPDRVGGETQYF.

This clonotype was picked up a small number of times. The chain employs TRBV20-1 and TRBJ1-2; possibly TRBD1 for D (6 bases). The length of the CDR3 is 13 residues. The ends were cut back, 0 bases at V and 8 bases at J, with 13 bases in the middle. The germline gives CDR1 DFQATT, CDR2 SNEGSKA (reference sequence). The CDR3 region is CSARDPGAGGYTF. DNA of the CDR3: TGCAGTGCTAGAGATCCGGGGGCTGGAGGCTACACCTTC.

The sample holds many counts of this clonotype. CDR3 bases: TGTGCCACCAGCAGCAAGGCGGGTAGTATGTGGGATACGCAGTATTTT. Amino acid sequence: CATSSKAGSMWDTQYF. The V gene is TRBV15, the J gene TRBJ2-3, with D possibly being TRBD2 (5 bases). CDR3 length equals 16 residues. V was cut by 3 bases and J by 6 bases, with 19 bases left in between. Germline V gives CDR1 LNHNV, CDR2 YYDKDF (reference sequence).

This clonotype occurred many times. The chain couples TRBV12-3 or TRBV12-4 to TRBJ2-7; no reliable D call. The CDR3 is made up of 13 amino acids. V gave up 6 bases and J gave up 2 bases, with 11 bases separating them. In DNA, the CDR3 is TGTGCCAGCAGCCTCTCTGCCACCTACGAGCAGTACTTC. Its protein product is CASSLSATYEQYF.

This clonotype was seen more than once but under ten times. The chain combines TRBV11-1 with TRBJ1-2, with D maybe TRBD1 (5 bases). V was shortened by 3 bases and J by 2 bases, with 13 bases between the two germline ends. From germline, CDR1 is SGHAT and CDR2 FQDESV (reference sequence). The CDR3 has 15 amino acids. The CDR3 DNA sequence: TGTGCCAGCAGCTTGGCCCGGTGGGGCAACTATGGCTACACCTTC. Translated, it gives CASSLARWGNYGYTF.

This clonotype was seen a handful of times. The chain recombines TRBV5-4 with TRBJ2-1; 7 nucleotides match TRBD2. CDR1 and CDR2 (germline): SGHNT, YYREEE (reference sequence). Unmatched junction bases numbered 4, after V lost 1 base and J lost 0 bases. The CDR3 totals 16 residues. Written as DNA, the CDR3 is TGTGCCAGCAGCTTGAATAGGGACTACTCCTACAATGAGCAGTTCTTC. Amino acid sequence: CASSLNRDYSYNEQFF. Full variable domain (missing parts from reference TRBV5-4 and TRBJ2-1): ETGVTQSPTHLIKTRGQQVTLRCSSQSGHNTVSWYQQALGQGPQFIFQYYREEENGRGNFPPRFSGLQFPNYSSELNVNALELDDSALYLCASSLNRDYSYNEQFFGPGTRLTVL.

V is TRBV5-6 and J is TRBJ2-1; D gene uncertain. The germline V gene encodes CDR1 SGHDT and CDR2 YYEEEE. CDR3 length: 16 residues. The V gene lost 1 base and the J gene lost 3 bases, with 14 bases spanning the gap. The CDR3 coding sequence is TGTGCCAGCAGCTTGACGAGTCGGCGGAACTACAATGAGCAGTTCTTC. As protein: CASSLTSRRNYNEQFF.

The chain is built from TRBV6-6 and TRBJ1-5, with TRBD1 as a possible D gene (6 bases). The germline V gene encodes CDR1 MNHNY and CDR2 SVGAGI (reference sequence). This CDR3 is 15 amino acids long. Trimming cost V 7 bases and J 0 bases, with 13 bases left between them. CDR3 nucleotides: TGTGCCAGCAATAAGGACAGTAATAGCAATCAGCCCCAGCATTTT. Its translation: CASNKDSNSNQPQHF.